This T cell receptor beta chain stems from a study of T cells in Graves' hyperthyroidism and ophthalmopathy. Study-level results: Ophthalmopathy onset followed model prediction by a median approximately 5.9 months.

Details on this clonotype: No antigen is known for it.

RNA transcripts were the template for amplifying TCR beta CDR3 regions. First-round RT-PCR targeting the TCR CDR3 was performed with the HTBI primer set. TCRdb analysed the multiplex PCR reads with MiXCR anew, one entry per CDR3 protein. The profile shows around 580,000 distinct CDR3 sequences, roughly 17% of them singletons. Patients aged 18 to 65 had newly diagnosed hyperthyroidism that had lasted under 2 months. This CDR3 has 15 amino acids. Germline CDR1 reads MNHNS; CDR2 reads SASEGT. V lost 6 bases and J 6 bases, leaving 18 bases between the germline ends. The sequence was obtained from a woman younger than 35 with Graves' hyperthyroidism. The chain is built from TRBV6-1 and TRBJ2-1; tentative D call: TRBD2 (5 bases). Sequencing was done on a sample of blood. CDR3 bases: TGTGCCAGCAGCTTCCTAAACCTACGGGGCAATGAGCAGTTCTTC. Translated: CASSFLNLRGNEQFF.